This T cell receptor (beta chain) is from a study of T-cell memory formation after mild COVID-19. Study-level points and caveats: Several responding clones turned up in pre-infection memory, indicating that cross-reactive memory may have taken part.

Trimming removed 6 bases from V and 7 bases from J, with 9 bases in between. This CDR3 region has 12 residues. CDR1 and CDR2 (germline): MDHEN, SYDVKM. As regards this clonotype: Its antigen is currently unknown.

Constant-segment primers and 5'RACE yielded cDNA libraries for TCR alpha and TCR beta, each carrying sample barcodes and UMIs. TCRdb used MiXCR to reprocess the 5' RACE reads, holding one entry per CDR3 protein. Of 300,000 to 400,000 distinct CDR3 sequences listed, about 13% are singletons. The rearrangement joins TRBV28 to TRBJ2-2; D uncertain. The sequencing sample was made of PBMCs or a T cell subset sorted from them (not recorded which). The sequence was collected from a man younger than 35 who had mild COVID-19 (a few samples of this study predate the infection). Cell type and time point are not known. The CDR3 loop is CASRRPGGELFF. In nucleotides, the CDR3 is TGTGCCAGCAGACGACCAGGCGGGGAGCTGTTTTTT.